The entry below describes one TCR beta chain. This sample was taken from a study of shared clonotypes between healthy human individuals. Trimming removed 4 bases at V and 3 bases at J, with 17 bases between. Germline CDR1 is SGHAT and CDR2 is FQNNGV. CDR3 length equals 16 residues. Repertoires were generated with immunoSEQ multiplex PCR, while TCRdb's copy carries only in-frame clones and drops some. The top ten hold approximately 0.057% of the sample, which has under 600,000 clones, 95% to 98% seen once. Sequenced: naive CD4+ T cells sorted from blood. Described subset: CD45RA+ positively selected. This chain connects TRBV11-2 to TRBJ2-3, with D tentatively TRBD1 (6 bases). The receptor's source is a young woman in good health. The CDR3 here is CASSSIATRGTDTQYF. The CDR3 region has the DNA TGTGCCAGCAGCTCCATTGCGACAAGGGGGACAGATACGCAGTATTTT. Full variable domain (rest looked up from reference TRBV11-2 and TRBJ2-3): EAGVAQSPRYKIIEKRQSVAFWCNPISGHATLYWYQQILGQGPKLLIQFQNNGVVDDSQLPKDRFSAERLKGVDSTLKIQPAKLEDSAVYLCASSSIATRGTDTQYFGPGTRLTVL.